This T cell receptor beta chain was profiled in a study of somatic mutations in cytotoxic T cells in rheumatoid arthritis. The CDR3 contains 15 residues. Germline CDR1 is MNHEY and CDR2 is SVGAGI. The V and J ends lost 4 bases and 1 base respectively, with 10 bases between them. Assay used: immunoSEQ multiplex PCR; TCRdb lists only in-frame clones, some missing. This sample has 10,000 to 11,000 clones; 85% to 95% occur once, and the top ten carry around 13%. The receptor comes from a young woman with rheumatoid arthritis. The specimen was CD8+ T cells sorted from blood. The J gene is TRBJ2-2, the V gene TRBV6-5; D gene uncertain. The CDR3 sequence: CASSSDTGNTGELFF. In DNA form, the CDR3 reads TGTGCCAGCAGTTCCGATACCGGGAACACCGGGGAGCTGTTTTTT.